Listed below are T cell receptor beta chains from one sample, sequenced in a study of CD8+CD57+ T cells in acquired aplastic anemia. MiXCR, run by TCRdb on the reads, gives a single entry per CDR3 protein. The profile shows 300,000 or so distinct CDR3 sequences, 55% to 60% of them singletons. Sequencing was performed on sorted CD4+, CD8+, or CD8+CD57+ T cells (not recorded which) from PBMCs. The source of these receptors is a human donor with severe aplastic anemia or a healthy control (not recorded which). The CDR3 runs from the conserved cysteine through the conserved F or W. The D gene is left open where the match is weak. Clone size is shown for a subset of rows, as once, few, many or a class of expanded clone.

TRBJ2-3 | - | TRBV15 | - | TGTGCCACCAGCAGAGATTTTTCCGAGGGGGACCTCACAGATACGCAGTATTTT | CATSRDFSEGDLTDTQYF
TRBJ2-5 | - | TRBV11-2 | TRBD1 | TGTGCCAGCAGCCTGTTAGACGGGACAGGGGATGAGACCCAGTACTTC | CASSLLDGTGDETQYF
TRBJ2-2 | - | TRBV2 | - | TGTGCCAGCAGTGGGGGGGCAGGTGGGACCGGGGAGCTGTTTTTT | CASSGGAGGTGELFF
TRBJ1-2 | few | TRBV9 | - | TGTGCCAGCAGGGGCGGTAGCTATGGCTACACCTTC | CASRGGSYGYTF
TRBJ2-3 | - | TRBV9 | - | TGTGCCAGCAGTCCCGCTTCCGATACGCAGTATTTT | CASSPASDTQYF
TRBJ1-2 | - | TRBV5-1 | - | TGCGCCAGCAGCCTTACGTTCAGGGAAACTAACTATGGCTACACCTTC | CASSLTFRETNYGYTF
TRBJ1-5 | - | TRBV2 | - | TGTGCCAGCAGCCTACCAGCAGAGGGTCAGCCCCAGCATTTT | CASSLPAEGQPQHF
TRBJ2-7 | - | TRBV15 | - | TGTGCCACCGCCCGCCGGTCCACCTACGAGCAGTACTTC | CATARRSTYEQYF
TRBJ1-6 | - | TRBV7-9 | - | TGTGCCAGCAGCTTTGGCAGTCCTTCACCCCTCCACTTT | CASSFGSPSPLHF
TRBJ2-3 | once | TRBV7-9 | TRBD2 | TGTGCCAGCAGCCCTATAGCGGGACTGGAAGTTGGTACGCAGTATTTT | CASSPIAGLEVGTQYF
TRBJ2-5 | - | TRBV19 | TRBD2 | TGTGCCAGTAGCCCCGGGGGGACTAGCGGGGAGACCCAGTACTTC | CASSPGGTSGETQYF
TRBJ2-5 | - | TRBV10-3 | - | TGTGTCATCAGGATGGACGGGCGGAACCAAGAGACCCAGTACTTC | CVIRMDGRNQETQYF
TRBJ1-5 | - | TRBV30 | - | TGTGCCTGGAGTGGTGGCGTCGATCAGCCCCAGCATTTT | CAWSGGVDQPQHF
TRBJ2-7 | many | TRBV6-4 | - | TGTGCCAGCAGTGCGATGAGACAGGCGGGGAACGAGCAGTACTTC | CASSAMRQAGNEQYF
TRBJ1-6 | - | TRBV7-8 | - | TGTGCCAGCATCGAAGCCGGGACGGCGAATTCACCCCTCCACTTT | CASIEAGTANSPLHF
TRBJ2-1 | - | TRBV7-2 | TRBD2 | TGTGCCAGCAGCTTAGGTCGTCGACTAGCGGCCTACAATGAGCAGTTCTTC | CASSLGRRLAAYNEQFF
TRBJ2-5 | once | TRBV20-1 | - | TGCAGTGCTAGAGTACCCGGGACGGCCCAAAGGACCCAGTACTTC | CSARVPGTAQRTQYF
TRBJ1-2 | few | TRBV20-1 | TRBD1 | TGCAGTGCTAGAGGGCCGGACAGGCCTCGAGACGGCTACACCTTC | CSARGPDRPRDGYTF
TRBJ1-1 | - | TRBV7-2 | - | TGTGCCAGCAGCTTAAATCCGGTAACAAACACTGAAGCTTTCTTT | CASSLNPVTNTEAFF
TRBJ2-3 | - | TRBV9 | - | TGTGCCAGCAGCGTATACGGGGGAGGCACAGATACGCAGTGTTTT | CASSVYGGGTDTQCF
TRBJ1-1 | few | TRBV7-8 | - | TGTGCCAGCAGCTCTACCAAGGGGTTTGCGAACACTGAAGCTTTCTTT | CASSSTKGFANTEAFF
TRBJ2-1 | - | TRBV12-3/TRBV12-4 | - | TGTGCCAGCAGTAGGGTCCCCTGGGGATACAAAGAGCAGTTCTTC | CASSRVPWGYKEQFF
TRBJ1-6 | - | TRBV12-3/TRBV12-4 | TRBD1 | TGTGCCAGCAGCTTGAAGACAGGGCTCTACTCACCCCTCCACTTT | CASSLKTGLYSPLHF
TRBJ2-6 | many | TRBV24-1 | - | TGTGTCACCAGTGATTTAAATGGGGACTCTGGGGCCAACGTCCTGACTTTC | CVTSDLNGDSGANVLTF
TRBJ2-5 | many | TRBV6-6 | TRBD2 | TGTGCCAGCACCGCACGGGGGGAAGAGACCCAGTACTTC | CASTARGEETQYF
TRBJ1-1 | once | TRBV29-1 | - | TGCAGCGTCGGTAGCACTGAAGCTTTCTTT | CSVGSTEAFF
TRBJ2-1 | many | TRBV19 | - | TGTGCCAGTATTAACGCGGGACATCCCTACAATGAGCAGTTCTTC | CASINAGHPYNEQFF
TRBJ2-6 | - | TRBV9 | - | TGTGCCAGCAGCCCGTGGGGGGGCAACACCTCTGGGACCAACGTCCTGACTTTC | CASSPWGGNTSGTNVLTF
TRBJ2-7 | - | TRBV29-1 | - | TGCAGCTCATCACGCGGACAGCCGGGGCACGAGCAGTACTTC | CSSSRGQPGHEQYF
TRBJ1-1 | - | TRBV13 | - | TGTGCCAGCAGCATCGACCCGGTCCTGAACACTGAAGCTTTCTTT | CASSIDPVLNTEAFF
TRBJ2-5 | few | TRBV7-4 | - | TGTGCCAGCAGCCCTACGGGTTCCTCAGAGACCCAGTACTTC | CASSPTGSSETQYF
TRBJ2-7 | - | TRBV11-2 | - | TGTGCCAGCAGCTCGACCCAGGGAATGAGCTCCTACGAGCAGTACTTC | CASSSTQGMSSYEQYF
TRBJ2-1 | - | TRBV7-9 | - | TGTGCCAGCAGCTTGACAGGAGTCTACAATGAGCAGTTCTTC | CASSLTGVYNEQFF
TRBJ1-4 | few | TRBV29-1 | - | TGCAGCGTCTATCGGGACGATAATGAAAAACTGTTTTTT | CSVYRDDNEKLFF
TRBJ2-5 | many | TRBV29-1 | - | TGCAGCGTTGGAGGCGCTGGCGTCAGATTTCAAGAGACCCAGTACTTC | CSVGGAGVRFQETQYF
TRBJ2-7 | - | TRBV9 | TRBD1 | TGTGCCAGCAGTCCGGGACAGGGGATCTCCTACGAGCAGTACTTC | CASSPGQGISYEQYF
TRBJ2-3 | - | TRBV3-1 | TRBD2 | TGTGCCAGCAGCCAAGATAGGGCTAGCGGGGGGACAGATACGCAGTATTTT | CASSQDRASGGTDTQYF
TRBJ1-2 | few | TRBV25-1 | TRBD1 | TGTGCCAGCAGTACAGGGGACCTTAACTATGGCTACACCTTC | CASSTGDLNYGYTF
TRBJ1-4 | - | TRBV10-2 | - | TGCGCCAGCAGTGAATCAGGCCTCTTCGAGGAAAAACTGTTTTTT | CASSESGLFEEKLFF
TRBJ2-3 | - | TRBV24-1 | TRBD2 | TGTGCCACCAGTGATTTCCGTTACACTAGCGGGAGTTCCACAGATACGCAGTATTTT | CATSDFRYTSGSSTDTQYF
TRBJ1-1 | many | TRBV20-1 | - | TGCAGTGCCAGTCCGGCAGGGAGGGAACTGAACACTGAAGCTTTCTTT | CSASPAGRELNTEAFF
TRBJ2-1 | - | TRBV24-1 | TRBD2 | TGTGCCACCAGTGGGGTAGCGGGTATGTCCTACAATGAGCAGTTCTTC | CATSGVAGMSYNEQFF
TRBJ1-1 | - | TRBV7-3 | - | TGTGCCAGCAGCCTGGGCAATATCCTTGAAGCTTTCTTT | CASSLGNILEAFF
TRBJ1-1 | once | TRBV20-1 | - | TGCAGTGCTAGAGAGGCTTTAAGGAACACTGAAGCTTTCTTT | CSAREALRNTEAFF
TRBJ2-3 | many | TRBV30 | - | TGTGCCTGGAGTGTGGGTCTCACAGATACGCAGTATTTT | CAWSVGLTDTQYF
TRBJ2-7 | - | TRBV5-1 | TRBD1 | TGCGCCAGCAGCCCATTGACAGGGGTCGAGCAGTACTTC | CASSPLTGVEQYF
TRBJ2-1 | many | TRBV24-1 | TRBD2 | TGTGCCACCAGTGATCCCGGGACTAGCGGGGGGGATGAGCAGTTCTTC | CATSDPGTSGGDEQFF